This is a list of T cell receptor beta chains from one sample in a study of T cell responses to AZD1222 COVID-19 vaccine. Sequencing used immunoSEQ multiplex PCR; TCRdb keeps in-frame clones, though not all of them. The repertoire holds 100,000 or so clones, with more than 85% as singletons. Sample: peripheral blood, taken on day 0 of AZD1222 vaccination. Receptor source: an adult in good health. Each CDR3 is given with its conserved first and last residue. The D gene is left open where the match is weak. Clone size, where shown, is once, few, many, or a class for clones that have expanded.

>TRBD1|TRBJ1-2|16|TRBV4-1|NA
CASSHLTGSGNYGYTF
TGCGCCAGCAGCCACCTGACAGGGTCGGGTAACTATGGCTACACCTTC
>NA|TRBJ2-1|13|TRBV19|NA
CASSIQLAYEQFF
TGTGCCAGTAGTATACAACTAGCCTATGAGCAGTTCTTC
>NA|TRBJ1-2|13|TRBV3-1/TRBV3-2|NA
CASSQGEGNGYTF
TGTGCCAGCAGCCAAGGCGAGGGCAATGGCTACACCTTC
>NA|TRBJ1-1|12|TRBV19|NA
CASSMEGKEAFF
TGTGCCAGTAGTATGGAAGGGAAGGAAGCTTTCTTT
>NA|TRBJ2-1|11|TRBV2|NA
CASSEAGEQFF
TGTGCCAGCAGTGAAGCCGGGGAGCAGTTCTTC
>TRBD1|TRBJ1-4|16|TRBV30|NA
CAWMRQGTFTNEKLFF
TGTGCCTGGATGAGACAGGGAACTTTCACTAATGAAAAACTGTTTTTT
>TRBD1|TRBJ1-1|15|TRBV11-1|NA
CASSSTGFMNTEAFF
TGTGCCAGCAGCTCGACAGGGTTTATGAACACTGAAGCTTTCTTT
>NA|TRBJ2-2|13|TRBV11-1|once
CASSFRVTGELFF
TGTGCCAGCAGCTTCAGGGTGACCGGGGAGCTGTTTTTT
>TRBD1|TRBJ1-2|12|TRBV29-1|NA
CSVESRGRIYTF
TGCAGCGTTGAGAGCAGGGGGCGGATATATACCTTC
>TRBD1|TRBJ1-1|15|TRBV5-4|NA
CASSLGQGANTEAFF
TGTGCCAGCAGCCTAGGACAGGGGGCGAACACTGAAGCTTTCTTT
>TRBD2|TRBJ2-7|16|TRBV5-1|NA
CASSLGGPGGAYEQYF
TGCGCCAGCAGCTTGGGCGGCCCTGGGGGGGCCTACGAGCAGTACTTC
>NA|TRBJ1-2|14|TRBV4-2|once
CASSQDTGEYGYTF
TGTGCCAGCAGCCAAGATACAGGAGAGTATGGCTACACCTTC
>NA|TRBJ2-1|13|TRBV7-2|NA
CASSSQGNNEQFF
TGTGCCAGCAGCTCCCAGGGGAACAATGAGCAGTTCTTC